The T cell receptor beta chain described here comes from a study of radiation and T cells in renal cell carcinoma. As to time point: blood 2 weeks post-SBRT. The treatment denotes: 15 Gy SBRT to primary tumor, nephrectomy 4 weeks later. Study outcomes and limitations: No pretreatment tumor biopsies were available for baseline clonotypes.

The repertoire was sequenced with immunoSEQ multiplex PCR; TCRdb's copy has only in-frame clones and lacks some. This table holds tens of thousands of clones, 86% found once. On this clone itself: Its antigen remains unknown.

This CDR3 has 14 residues. V dropped 5 bases and J dropped 2 bases, with 13 bases sitting between them. Germline loops: CDR1 MNHEY, CDR2 SVGAGI. This material consisted of blood, taken from a patient whose treatment included radiotherapy and nephrectomy. The TCR comes from a woman aged 45-65 years with renal cell carcinoma. The rearrangement uses TRBV6-5 and TRBJ2-7, with TRBD2 as a possible D gene (6 bases). The CDR3 nucleotides are TGTGCCAGCAGTCAAATAGCGGAGACCTACGAGCAGTACTTC. Protein sequence: CASSQIAETYEQYF.